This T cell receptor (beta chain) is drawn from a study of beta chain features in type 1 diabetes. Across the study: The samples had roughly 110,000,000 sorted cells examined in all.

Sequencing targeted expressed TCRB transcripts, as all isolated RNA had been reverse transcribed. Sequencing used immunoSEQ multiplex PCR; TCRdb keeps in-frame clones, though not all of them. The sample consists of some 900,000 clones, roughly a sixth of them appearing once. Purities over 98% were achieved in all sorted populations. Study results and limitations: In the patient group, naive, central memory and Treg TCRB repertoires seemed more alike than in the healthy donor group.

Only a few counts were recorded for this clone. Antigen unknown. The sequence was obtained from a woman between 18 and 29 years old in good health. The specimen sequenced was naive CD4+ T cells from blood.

The CDR3 here is CASSLFLGRGNYGYTF. CDR3 in DNA: TGTGCCAGCAGCTTATTCTTGGGCAGGGGAAACTATGGCTACACCTTC. The genes are TRBV13 and TRBJ1-2, with D possibly being TRBD1 (6 bases). Germline CDR1 reads PRHDT; CDR2 reads FYEKMQ (reference sequence). This CDR3 comprises 16 residues. Trimming pared 2 bases from V and 2 bases from J, leaving 15 bases between.